The 3 T cell receptor beta chains below all came from one sample that was sequenced in a study of T cell responses to AZD1222 COVID-19 vaccine. Data came from immunoSEQ multiplex PCR; TCRdb stores just in-frame clones and leaves some out. The data show about 150,000 clones, with approximately 89% seen just once and 2% to 2.5% held by the top ten. This specimen was peripheral blood, taken on day 0 of AZD1222 vaccination. The receptors stem from an adult in good health.

The V gene is TRBV2, the J gene TRBJ2-7, with D perhaps TRBD1 (6 bases). There are 14 residues in the CDR3. CDR1 and CDR2 (germline): SNHLY, FYNNEI. Trimming removed 7 bases from V and 0 bases from J, with 13 bases in between. CDR3 sequence reads: CASKSQGSSYEQYF. CDR3 DNA sequence: TGTGCCAGCAAGTCCCAGGGGAGCTCCTACGAGCAGTACTTC.

The rearrangement uses TRBV10-3 and TRBJ1-4, with 12 bases matching TRBD1. The CDR3 runs to 16 residues. The germline CDR1 and CDR2 sequences are ENHRY and SYGVKD. The V segment lost 4 bases and the J segment 10 bases; nucleotides outside the gene matches: 10. The CDR3 sequence is CAISASPGTGGGKLFF. DNA of the CDR3: TGTGCCATCAGTGCGTCGCCCGGGACAGGGGGCGGAAAACTGTTTTTT.

V is TRBV28 and J is TRBJ1-5; D unclear. CDR3 length: 13 amino acids. CDR1 and CDR2 (germline): MDHEN, SYDVKM. Between the trimmed V and J ends, which lost 3 bases and 6 bases, there was a span of 9 bases. The CDR3 here is CASSLVGSQPQHF. In DNA, the CDR3 is TGTGCCAGCAGTTTGGTCGGGTCTCAGCCCCAGCATTTT.